The rows below give T cell receptor beta chains drawn from one sample of a study of cytomegalovirus exposure and HLA in healthy donors. The repertoire was sequenced with immunoSEQ multiplex PCR; TCRdb's copy has only in-frame clones and lacks some. The table has some 210,000 clones, over 60% seen once. What was sequenced was PBMCs. All receptors derive from a woman in her 30s in good health and CMV-seropositive. CDR3s include the opening cysteine and the closing phenylalanine or tryptophan. D genes are given only for firm matches. Clone size is stated in some rows and not others, as once, few, many or a class when expanded.

size	V	D	J	CDR3	DNA
-	TRBV28	-	TRBJ1-2	CATRFQGYTF	TGTGCCACTAGATTTCAGGGCTACACCTTC
-	TRBV28	-	TRBJ1-5	CASMVRVNQGQPQHF	TGTGCCAGCATGGTCCGGGTCAATCAGGGTCAGCCCCAGCATTTT
once	TRBV6-1	TRBD2	TRBJ2-5	CASRPSSGAQYF	TGTGCCAGCAGACCATCAAGCGGGGCCCAGTACTTC
few	TRBV9	-	TRBJ1-5	CASSADNGDQPQHF	TGTGCCAGCAGCGCGGATAACGGGGATCAGCCCCAGCATTTT
-	TRBV18	TRBD2	TRBJ2-3	CASSPRSGTQDTQYF	TGTGCCAGCTCACCACGGAGCGGGACTCAAGATACGCAGTATTTT
-	TRBV4-1	-	TRBJ1-6	CASSQGVGRPQDSPLHF	TGCGCCAGCAGCCAAGGAGTCGGCAGGCCTCAGGATTCACCCCTCCACTTT
-	TRBV4-1	-	TRBJ2-7	CASSQRQVDLYEQYF	TGCGCCAGCAGCCAACGACAGGTTGATCTCTACGAGCAGTACTTC
-	TRBV29-1	-	TRBJ1-1	CSVEERRANTEAFF	TGCAGCGTTGAAGAGAGGCGGGCGAACACTGAAGCTTTCTTT
-	TRBV7-2	-	TRBJ2-7	CASSPRLSLYEQYF	TGTGCCAGCAGCCCCCGACTGTCACTCTACGAGCAGTACTTC
-	TRBV19	-	TRBJ1-1	CASSIDPGYTEAFF	TGTGCCAGTAGTATAGATCCAGGGTACACTGAAGCTTTCTTT
-	TRBV19	-	TRBJ1-1	CASSIGGYSRGFYGEAFF	TGTGCCAGTAGTATAGGGGGGTACTCAAGGGGGTTTTACGGTGAAGCTTTCTTT
-	TRBV7-9	-	TRBJ2-7	CSSSLGLPEQYF	TGTTCCAGCAGCTTAGGGCTCCCCGAGCAGTACTTC
-	TRBV7-2	-	TRBJ1-1	CASSLERGTEAFF	TGTGCCAGCAGCTTAGAGCGGGGAACTGAAGCTTTCTTT
-	TRBV7-2	TRBD2	TRBJ2-3	CASSRKLAGGADTQYF	TGTGCCAGCAGCCGAAAACTAGCGGGAGGGGCAGATACGCAGTATTTT
-	TRBV5-4	TRBD1	TRBJ1-2	CASSHRGQGAVGYTF	TGTGCCAGCAGTCATCGCGGACAGGGGGCGGTTGGCTACACCTTC
few	TRBV5-6	TRBD2	TRBJ2-7	CASSSLAGLDEQYF	TGTGCCAGCAGCTCACTAGCGGGATTGGACGAGCAGTACTTC
-	TRBV7-9	TRBD1	TRBJ1-4	CASSLPLTGGTEKLFF	TGTGCCAGCAGCCTCCCCTTAACAGGGGGGACTGAAAAACTGTTTTTT
few	TRBV28	TRBD1	TRBJ1-5	CASSFRVRTGIQPQHF	TGTGCCAGCAGTTTTAGGGTAAGGACAGGGATTCAGCCCCAGCATTTT
-	TRBV28	TRBD2	TRBJ2-5	CASCPLGLAYQETQYF	TGTGCCAGCTGCCCGCTGGGACTAGCGTACCAAGAGACCCAGTACTTC
once	TRBV5-4	-	TRBJ2-7	CASSLGRVSYEQYF	TGTGCCAGCAGCTTGGGCAGGGTCTCCTACGAGCAGTACTTC
few	TRBV6-5	-	TRBJ2-2	CASSYSFQGGTGELFF	TGTGCCAGCAGTTACTCATTCCAGGGAGGTACCGGGGAGCTGTTTTTT
-	TRBV6-6	-	TRBJ1-1	CASSYFGENTEAFF	TGTGCCAGCAGTTACTTTGGAGAGAACACTGAAGCTTTCTTT
-	TRBV5-1	TRBD2	TRBJ2-7	CASSLGLADPYEQYF	TGCGCCAGCAGCTTGGGACTAGCGGACCCCTACGAGCAGTACTTC
-	TRBV30	TRBD1	TRBJ1-4	CAWSVGGSGGAGRFF	TGTGCCTGGAGTGTGGGGGGGTCAGGGGGCGCTGGAAGATTTTTT
-	TRBV5-1	TRBD2	TRBJ2-7	CASSFVAGVTYEQYF	TGCGCCAGCAGCTTCGTAGCGGGAGTTACCTACGAGCAGTACTTC
once	TRBV19	-	TRBJ2-3	CASSIGAPRGQYF	TGTGCCAGTAGTATAGGGGCCCCGCGGGGGCAGTATTTT
-	TRBV6-1	-	TRBJ2-1	CASTSGVGSYNEQFF	TGTGCCAGCACCTCAGGGGTCGGCTCCTACAATGAGCAGTTCTTC
-	TRBV7-9	TRBD1	TRBJ2-1	CASSLTEQGSEQFF	TGTGCCAGCAGCTTAACCGAACAGGGGAGTGAGCAGTTCTTC
-	TRBV6-5	TRBD1	TRBJ2-5	CASRPRTGELETQYF	TGTGCCAGCAGGCCCCGGACAGGGGAGTTGGAGACCCAGTACTTC
-	TRBV21-1	-	TRBJ2-5	CASSPGLGTSGRGETQYF	TGTGCCAGCAGCCCCGGACTGGGGACTAGCGGGAGGGGAGAGACCCAGTACTTC
-	TRBV28	-	TRBJ2-7	CASSLMAPRAHDEQYF	TGTGCCAGCAGTTTAATGGCCCCCAGGGCTCACGACGAGCAGTACTTC
few	TRBV4-3	-	TRBJ1-6	CASSRTPLNNSPLHF	TGCGCCAGCAGCCGTACCCCGCTAAATAATTCACCCCTCCACTTT
many	TRBV6-6	TRBD2	TRBJ2-5	CASSLGLAGVETQYF	TGTGCCAGCAGTTTGGGACTAGCGGGGGTAGAGACCCAGTACTTC
-	TRBV27	TRBD1	TRBJ1-1	CASSWDRVNTEAFF	TGTGCCAGCAGTTGGGACAGGGTGAACACTGAAGCTTTCTTT
-	TRBV6-5	-	TRBJ2-2	CASSYSGLTGELFF	TGTGCCAGCAGTTACTCGGGGCTAACCGGGGAGCTGTTTTTT
-	TRBV18	TRBD1	TRBJ1-5	CASSLDRDQPQHF	TGTGCCAGCTCACTTGACAGGGATCAGCCCCAGCATTTT
-	TRBV7-2	TRBD1	TRBJ1-2	CASSLVPGTGGHDGYTF	TGTGCCAGCAGCTTAGTACCGGGGACAGGGGGCCATGATGGCTACACCTTC
-	TRBV7-3	-	TRBJ2-1	CASSGKAPGLNNEQFF	TGTGCCAGCAGCGGAAAAGCCCCGGGACTTAACAATGAGCAGTTCTTC
-	TRBV10-3	-	TRBJ2-7	CAISDPQGTSYEQYF	TGTGCCATCAGTGATCCCCAGGGGACATCCTACGAGCAGTACTTC
-	TRBV11-2	-	TRBJ2-7	CASSWGGTGTYEQYF	TGTGCCAGCAGCTGGGGGGGGACAGGAACCTACGAGCAGTACTTC
-	TRBV10-3	-	TRBJ2-5	CAISDGVQETQYF	TGTGCCATCAGTGATGGAGTCCAAGAGACCCAGTACTTC
few	TRBV5-4	-	TRBJ1-2	CASSLVSGGSYGYTF	TGTGCCAGCAGCTTGGTTTCGGGGGGCAGCTATGGCTACACCTTC
-	TRBV29-1	-	TRBJ2-1	CSVQYLDKWFF	TGCAGCGTTCAGTATTTGGACAAATGGTTCTTC
-	TRBV6-4	TRBD1	TRBJ2-1	CASSDSPDRGLNEQFF	TGTGCCAGCAGTGACTCACCCGACAGGGGGCTCAATGAGCAGTTCTTC
-	TRBV15	-	TRBJ1-5	CATSTRGDQPQHF	TGTGCCACCAGCACGCGGGGGGATCAGCCCCAGCATTTT
-	TRBV10-3	-	TRBJ1-1	CAISQGLQLPGTFF	TGTGCCATCAGCCAAGGACTTCAGCTCCCTGGGACTTTCTTT
few	TRBV29-1	-	TRBJ1-2	CSAEPAGLNYGYTF	TGCAGCGCCGAACCAGCAGGACTAAACTATGGCTACACCTTC
-	TRBV2	-	TRBJ2-7	CASSEALRGLAAPYEQYF	TGTGCCAGCAGTGAAGCGCTTCGGGGGCTAGCGGCCCCCTACGAGCAGTACTTC
-	TRBV15	-	TRBJ2-3	CATSRAGEDTQYF	TGTGCCACCAGCAGAGCGGGAGAAGATACGCAGTATTTT
-	TRBV5-1	TRBD1	TRBJ2-7	CASSFGQGVPYEQYF	TGCGCCAGCAGCTTTGGGCAGGGGGTTCCCTACGAGCAGTACTTC
-	TRBV18	-	TRBJ2-5	CASSPQTGQETQYF	TGTGCCAGCTCACCGCAAACAGGGCAAGAGACCCAGTACTTC
few	TRBV27	TRBD1	TRBJ1-1	CASSLSRTGTGTLMNTEAFF	TGTGCCAGCAGTTTATCCCGCACCGGGACAGGGACCCTTATGAACACTGAAGCTTTCTTT
few	TRBV11-2	TRBD2	TRBJ2-1	CASRSSGHLYNEQFF	TGTGCCAGCAGGTCTAGCGGGCACCTCTACAATGAGCAGTTCTTC
-	TRBV19	TRBD1	TRBJ2-2	CASTGQGWDTGELFF	TGTGCCAGCACGGGACAGGGATGGGACACCGGGGAGCTGTTTTTT
-	TRBV5-1	-	TRBJ2-5	CASSPQTAGETQYF	TGCGCCAGCAGTCCACAGACAGCCGGAGAGACCCAGTACTTC